The 7 T cell receptor beta chains presented below share a single source sample, sequenced in a study of blood T cell repertoires in COVID-19. Clones were read by immunoSEQ multiplex PCR, and TCRdb kept only the in-frame ones, dropping some. This sample has over 130,000 clones; over 75% occur once, and the top ten carry roughly a tenth. The sample comprised peripheral blood. The receptors derive from a man in his fifties or sixties with active or convalescent COVID-19.

The chain has TRBV28 and TRBJ1-1, with 7 positions matching TRBD1. The CDR3 sequence is 17 residues long. Germline V gene data show CDR1 as MDHEN and CDR2 as SYDVKM. The V segment lost 4 bases and the J segment 0 bases; nucleotides outside the gene matches: 11. CDR3 in DNA: TGTGCCAGCAGTTGGGACAGCGGCCTGACCCTGAACACTGAAGCTTTCTTT. This gives the protein CASSWDSGLTLNTEAFF.

In this sample, this clone turned up a few times. The V call is TRBV10-3, the J call TRBJ1-2; TRBD1 matches at 9 bases. There are 15 residues in the CDR3. Germline V CDR1 and CDR2: ENHRY, SYGVKD. V was clipped by 6 bases and J by 3 bases; unmatched bases: 8. As DNA, the CDR3 is TGTGCCATCAGGAGCGATACAGGGGGCGACTATGGCTACACCTTC. As protein: CAIRSDTGGDYGYTF.

This clone was counted a single time. The chain carries TRBV6-4 and TRBJ2-2, with D perhaps TRBD1 (7 bases). CDR1 and CDR2 from the germline V gene are MRHNA and SNTAGT. This CDR3 has 14 amino acids. Trimming removed 4 bases at V and 4 bases at J, with 10 bases between. The DNA for the CDR3 is TGTGCCAGCAGTGTCCAGGGGGGCACCGGGGAGCTGTTTTTT. This codes for CASSVQGGTGELFF.

The chain couples TRBV2 to TRBJ1-6; D call uncertain. Trimming shortened V by 4 bases and J by 6 bases, and 13 bases separated the two germline ends. Germline assignment: CDR1 SNHLY and CDR2 FYNNEI. The CDR3 is made up of 15 amino acids. The CDR3 protein is CASSVDGAFNSPLHF. The CDR3 coding sequence is TGTGCCAGCAGTGTAGACGGAGCGTTTAATTCACCCCTCCACTTT.

The chain links TRBV6-6 to TRBJ2-1; no clear D. CDR1 MNHNY and CDR2 SVGAGI come from the germline V gene (reference sequence). The CDR3 covers 15 residues. Trimming stripped 0 bases from V and 6 bases from J, with 12 bases between. CDR3 bases: TGTGCCAGCAGTTACTCGGGCACCCGGTCCAATGAGCAGTTCTTC. Translating gives CASSYSGTRSNEQFF.

The chain employs TRBV9 and TRBJ2-1; 7 nucleotides line up with TRBD2. J lost 4 bases, V lost 4 bases, and 5 bases had no gene match. CDR1 SGDLS and CDR2 YYNGEE come from the germline V gene. The CDR3 sequence is 14 residues long. The CDR3 reads CASSTGLVYNEQFF. For the CDR3, the DNA is TGTGCCAGCAGCACCGGACTAGTTTACAATGAGCAGTTCTTC. Combining the CDR3 with reference TRBV9 and TRBJ2-1 gives the whole variable domain DSGVTQTPKHLITATGQRVTLRCSPRSGDLSVYWYQQSLDQGLQFLIQYYNGEERAKGNILERFSAQQFPDLHSELNLSSLELGDSALYFCASSTGLVYNEQFFGPGTRLTVL.

The genes are TRBV24-1 and TRBJ2-3, with 11 bases fitting TRBD2. The V gene end was trimmed by 2 bases and the J gene end by 3 bases; junction bases not matched to a gene: 6. The CDR3 is made up of 17 amino acids. Germline V gene sequence: CDR1 KGHDR, CDR2 SFDVKD. CDR3 residues: CATSDSPTSGSTDTQYF. DNA of the CDR3: TGTGCCACCAGTGATTCCCCCACTAGCGGGAGTACAGATACGCAGTATTTT.